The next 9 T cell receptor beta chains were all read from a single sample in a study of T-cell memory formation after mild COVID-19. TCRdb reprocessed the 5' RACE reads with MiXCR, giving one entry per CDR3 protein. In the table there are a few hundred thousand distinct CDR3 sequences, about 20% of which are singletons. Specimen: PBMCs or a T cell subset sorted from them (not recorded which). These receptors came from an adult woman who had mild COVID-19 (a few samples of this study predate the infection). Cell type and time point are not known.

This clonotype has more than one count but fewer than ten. DNA of the CDR3: TGTGCCATCAGTCTCGGGACGGGCTCGACTTTAGGCAATGAGCAGTTCTTC. It encodes CAISLGTGSTLGNEQFF. V and J are TRBV10-3 and TRBJ2-1, with D perhaps assigned TRBD1 or TRBD2 (5 bases each). Germline loops: CDR1 ENHRY, CDR2 SYGVKD. V lost 5 bases and J lost 6, with 23 bases in between. This CDR3 comprises 17 residues.

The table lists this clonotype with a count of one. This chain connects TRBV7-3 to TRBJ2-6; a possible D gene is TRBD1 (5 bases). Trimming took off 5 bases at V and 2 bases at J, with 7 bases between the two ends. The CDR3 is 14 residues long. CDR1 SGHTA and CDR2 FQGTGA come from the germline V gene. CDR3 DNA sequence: TGTGCCAGCAGCACCAGGGCTGGGGCCAACGTCCTGACTTTC. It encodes CASSTRAGANVLTF. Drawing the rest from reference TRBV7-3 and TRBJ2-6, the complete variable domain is GAGVSQTPSNKVTEKGKYVELRCDPISGHTALYWYRQSLGQGPEFLIYFQGTGAADDSGLPNDRFFAVRPEGSVSTLKIQRTERGDSAVYLCASSTRAGANVLTFGAGSRLTVL.

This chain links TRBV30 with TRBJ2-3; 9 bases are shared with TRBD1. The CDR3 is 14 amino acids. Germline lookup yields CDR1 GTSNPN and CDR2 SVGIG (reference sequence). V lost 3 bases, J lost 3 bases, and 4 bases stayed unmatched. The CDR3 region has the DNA TGTGCCTGGAGACAGGGGGCAAGGACAGATACGCAGTATTTT. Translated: CAWRQGARTDTQYF.

CDR3 nucleotide sequence: TGCAGCACGCGGGACAGATACTATGGCTACACCTTC. It codes for CSTRDRYYGYTF. The chain links TRBV29-1 to TRBJ1-2; TRBD1 matches at 7 bases. The CDR3 has 12 amino acids. Per the germline V gene, CDR1 is SQVTM and CDR2 is ANQGSEA. V shed 8 bases and J 3 bases; nucleotides not matched to a gene: 6.

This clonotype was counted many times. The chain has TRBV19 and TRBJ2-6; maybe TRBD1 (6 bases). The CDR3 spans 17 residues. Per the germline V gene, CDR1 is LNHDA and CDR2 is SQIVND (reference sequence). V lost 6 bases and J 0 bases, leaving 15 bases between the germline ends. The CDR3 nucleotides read TGTGCCAGTAGGTCAAGACAGGTTGACTCTGGGGCCAACGTCCTGACTTTC. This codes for CASRSRQVDSGANVLTF. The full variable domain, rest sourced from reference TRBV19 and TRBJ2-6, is DGGITQSPKYLFRKEGQNVTLSCEQNLNHDAMYWYRQDPGQGLRLIYYSQIVNDFQKGDIAEGYSVSREKKESFPLTVTSAQKNPTAFYLCASRSRQVDSGANVLTFGAGSRLTVL.

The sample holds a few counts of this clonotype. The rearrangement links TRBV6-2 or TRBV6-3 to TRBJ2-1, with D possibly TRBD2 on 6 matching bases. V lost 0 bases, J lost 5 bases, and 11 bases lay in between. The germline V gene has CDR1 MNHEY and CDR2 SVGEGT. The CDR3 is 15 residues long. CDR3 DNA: TGTGCCAGCAGTTACTCTAGGGAGGCCCACAATGAGCAGTTCTTC. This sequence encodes CASSYSREAHNEQFF.

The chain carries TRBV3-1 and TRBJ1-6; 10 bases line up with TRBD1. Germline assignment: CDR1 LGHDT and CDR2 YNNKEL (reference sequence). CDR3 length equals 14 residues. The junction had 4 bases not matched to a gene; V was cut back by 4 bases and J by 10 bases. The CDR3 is CASSLGQGKSPLHF. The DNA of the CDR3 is TGTGCCAGCAGCCTGGGACAGGGGAAGTCACCCCTCCACTTT.

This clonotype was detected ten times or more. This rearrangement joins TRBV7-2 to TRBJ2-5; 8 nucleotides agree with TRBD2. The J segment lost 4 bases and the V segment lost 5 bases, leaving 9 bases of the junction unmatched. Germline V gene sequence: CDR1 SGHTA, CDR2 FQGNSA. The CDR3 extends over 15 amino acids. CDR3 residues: CASSLTAGGLETQYF. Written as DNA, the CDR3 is TGTGCCAGCAGCCTCACGGCGGGGGGCCTAGAGACCCAGTACTTC.

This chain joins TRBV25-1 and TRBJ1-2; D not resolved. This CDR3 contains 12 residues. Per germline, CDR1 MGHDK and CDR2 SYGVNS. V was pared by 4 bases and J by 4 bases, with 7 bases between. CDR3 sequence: CASSVTGYGYTF. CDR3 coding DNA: TGTGCCAGCAGTGTGACGGGCTATGGCTACACCTTC.